This paragraph covers one T cell receptor beta chain sequence. Germline values: CDR1 SGHRS, CDR2 YFSETQ. This CDR3 region has 14 residues. Trimming took off 5 bases at V and 0 bases at J, with 9 bases between the two ends. In the source study's methods: How many nucleated cells were present was estimated from reference gene primer amplification. Generated by immunoSEQ multiplex PCR, the TCRdb table keeps only in-frame clones and is missing some. D and trimming come from the DNA, and the V and J calls and clone size come from that table. The sample holds about 60,000 clones, about 77% seen once. The data stem from a study of blood T cell repertoires in COVID-19. Study overall: The United States, Italy and Spain supplied acute and convalescent COVID-19 samples. T cells, B-cell-depleted T cells, or PBMCs provided the cDNA or gDNA that served as material.

The V call is TRBV5-1, the J call TRBJ1-3, with unresolved D. The source of this sequence is a human donor in a cohort sampled during active COVID-19. Sequenced sample: peripheral blood. The CDR3 nucleotides read TGCGCCAGCAGTGAAGGAGGCTCTGGAAACACCATATATTTT. Amino acid sequence: CASSEGGSGNTIYF.